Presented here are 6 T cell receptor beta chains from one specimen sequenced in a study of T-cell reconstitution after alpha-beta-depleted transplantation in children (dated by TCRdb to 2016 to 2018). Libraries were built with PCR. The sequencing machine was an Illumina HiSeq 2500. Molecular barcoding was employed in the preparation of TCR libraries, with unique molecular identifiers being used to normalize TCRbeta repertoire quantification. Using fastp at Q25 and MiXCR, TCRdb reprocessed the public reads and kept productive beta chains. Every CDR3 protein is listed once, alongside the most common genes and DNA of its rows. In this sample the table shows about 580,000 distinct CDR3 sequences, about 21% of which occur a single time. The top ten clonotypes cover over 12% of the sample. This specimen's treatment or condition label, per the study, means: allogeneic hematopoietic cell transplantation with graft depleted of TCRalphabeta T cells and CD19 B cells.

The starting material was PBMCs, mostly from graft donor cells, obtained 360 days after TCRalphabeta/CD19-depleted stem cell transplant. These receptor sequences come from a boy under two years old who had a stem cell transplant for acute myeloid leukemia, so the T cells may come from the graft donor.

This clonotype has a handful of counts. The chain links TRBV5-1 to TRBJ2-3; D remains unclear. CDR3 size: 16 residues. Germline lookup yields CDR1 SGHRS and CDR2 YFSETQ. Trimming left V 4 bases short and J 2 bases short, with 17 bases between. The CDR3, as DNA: TGCGCCAGCAGCCCCTTTCCCCAACCTACCACAGATACGCAGTATTTT. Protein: CASSPFPQPTTDTQYF.

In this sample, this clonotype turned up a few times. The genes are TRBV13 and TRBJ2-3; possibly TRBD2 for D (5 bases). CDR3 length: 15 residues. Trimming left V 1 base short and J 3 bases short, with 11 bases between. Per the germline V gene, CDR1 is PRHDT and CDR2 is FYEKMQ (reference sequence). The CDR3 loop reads CASSLVDSLTDTQYF. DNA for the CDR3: TGTGCCAGCAGCTTAGTGGACTCCCTAACAGATACGCAGTATTTT. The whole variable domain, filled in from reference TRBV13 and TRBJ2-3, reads AAGVIQSPRHLIKEKRETATLKCYPIPRHDTVYWYQQGPGQDPQFLISFYEKMQSDKGSIPDRFSAQQFSDYHSELNMSSLELGDSALYFCASSLVDSLTDTQYFGPGTRLTVL.

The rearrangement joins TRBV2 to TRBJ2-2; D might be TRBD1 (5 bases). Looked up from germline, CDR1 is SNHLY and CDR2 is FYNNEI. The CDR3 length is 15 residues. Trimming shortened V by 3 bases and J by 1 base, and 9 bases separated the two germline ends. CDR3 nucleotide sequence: TGTGCCAGCAGTGACGGCAGGGTGAACACCGGGGAGCTGTTTTTT. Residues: CASSDGRVNTGELFF.

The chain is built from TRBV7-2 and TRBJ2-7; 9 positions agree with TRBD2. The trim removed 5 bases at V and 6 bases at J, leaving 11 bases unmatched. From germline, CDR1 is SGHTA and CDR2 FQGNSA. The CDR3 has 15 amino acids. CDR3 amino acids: CASSPLAGPGSEQYF. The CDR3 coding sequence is TGTGCCAGCAGCCCACTAGCGGGCCCGGGGAGCGAGCAGTACTTC.

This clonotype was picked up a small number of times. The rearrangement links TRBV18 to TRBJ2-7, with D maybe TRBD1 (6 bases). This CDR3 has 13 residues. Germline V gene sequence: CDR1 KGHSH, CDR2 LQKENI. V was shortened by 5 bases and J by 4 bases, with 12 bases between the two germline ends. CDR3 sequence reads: CASSTDTGYEQYF. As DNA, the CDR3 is TGTGCCAGCTCAACCGACACAGGGTACGAGCAGTACTTC.

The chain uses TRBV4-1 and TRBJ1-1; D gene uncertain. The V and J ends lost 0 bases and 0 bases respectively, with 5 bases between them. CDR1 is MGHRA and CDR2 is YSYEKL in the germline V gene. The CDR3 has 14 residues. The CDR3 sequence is CASSQESVNTEAFF. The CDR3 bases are TGCGCCAGCAGCCAAGAGTCTGTGAACACTGAAGCTTTCTTT.